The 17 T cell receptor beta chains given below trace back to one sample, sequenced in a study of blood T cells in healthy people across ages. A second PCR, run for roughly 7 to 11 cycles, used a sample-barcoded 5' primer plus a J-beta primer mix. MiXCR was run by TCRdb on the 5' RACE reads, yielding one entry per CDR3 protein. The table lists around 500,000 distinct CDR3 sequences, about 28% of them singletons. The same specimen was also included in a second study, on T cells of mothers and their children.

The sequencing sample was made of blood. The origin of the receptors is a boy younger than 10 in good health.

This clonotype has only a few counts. CDR3 coding DNA: TGTGCCAGCTCACGCACCGACGGGACAGTGACTAATGAAAAACTGTTTTTT. Its translation: CASSRTDGTVTNEKLFF. The chain has TRBV18 and TRBJ1-4; 7 bases align to TRBD1. There are 17 residues in the CDR3. The germline gives CDR1 KGHSH, CDR2 LQKENI. With 4 bases clipped from V and 2 bases from J, the junction kept 10 bases outside the gene matches. Full variable domain (missing parts from reference TRBV18 and TRBJ1-4): NAGVMQNPRHLVRRRGQEARLRCSPMKGHSHVYWYRQLPEEGLKFMVYLQKENIIDESGMPKERFSAEFPKEGPSILRIQQVVRGDSAAYFCASSRTDGTVTNEKLFFGSGTQLSVL.

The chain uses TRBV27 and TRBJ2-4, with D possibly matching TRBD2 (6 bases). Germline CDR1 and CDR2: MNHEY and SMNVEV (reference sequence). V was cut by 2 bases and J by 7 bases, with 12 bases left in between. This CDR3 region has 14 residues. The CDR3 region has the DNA TGTGCCAGCAGTTTACCGGGAGAGGAGAACATTCAGTACTTC. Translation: CASSLPGEENIQYF.

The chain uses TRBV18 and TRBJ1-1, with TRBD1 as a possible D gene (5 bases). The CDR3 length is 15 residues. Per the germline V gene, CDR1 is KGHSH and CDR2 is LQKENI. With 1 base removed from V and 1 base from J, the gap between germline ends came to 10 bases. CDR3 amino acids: CASSPLQGGNTEAFF. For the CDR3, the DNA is TGTGCCAGCTCACCACTCCAGGGAGGGAACACTGAAGCTTTCTTT.

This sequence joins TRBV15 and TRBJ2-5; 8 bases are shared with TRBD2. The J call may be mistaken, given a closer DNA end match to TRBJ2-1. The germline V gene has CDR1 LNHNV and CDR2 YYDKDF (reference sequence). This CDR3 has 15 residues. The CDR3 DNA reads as TGTGCCACCAGCAGAGATTCCCGGGAGGGGGATGAGCAGTTCTTC. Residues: CATSRDSREGDEQFF.

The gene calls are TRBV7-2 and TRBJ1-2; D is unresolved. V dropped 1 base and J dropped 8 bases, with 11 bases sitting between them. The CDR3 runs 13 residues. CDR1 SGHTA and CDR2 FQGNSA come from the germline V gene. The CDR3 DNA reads TGTGCCAGCAGCTTAGTTTCCCCGTCCGGCTACACCTTC. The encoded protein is CASSLVSPSGYTF.

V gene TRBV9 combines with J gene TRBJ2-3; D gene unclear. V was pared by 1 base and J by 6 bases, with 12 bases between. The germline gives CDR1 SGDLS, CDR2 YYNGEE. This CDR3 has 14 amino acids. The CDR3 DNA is TGTGCCAGCAGCGTAAGGACCCCTCCGGATACGCAGTATTTT. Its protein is CASSVRTPPDTQYF.

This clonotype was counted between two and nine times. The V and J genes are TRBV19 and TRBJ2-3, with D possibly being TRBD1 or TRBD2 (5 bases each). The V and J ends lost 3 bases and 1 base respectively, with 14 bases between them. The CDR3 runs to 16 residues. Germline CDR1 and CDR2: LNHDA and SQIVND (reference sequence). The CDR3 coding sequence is TGTGCCAGTAGTATCGGAACGGGGCTTGGCACAGATACGCAGTATTTT. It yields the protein CASSIGTGLGTDTQYF. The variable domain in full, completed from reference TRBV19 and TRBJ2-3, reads DGGITQSPKYLFRKEGQNVTLSCEQNLNHDAMYWYRQDPGQGLRLIYYSQIVNDFQKGDIAEGYSVSREKKESFPLTVTSAQKNPTAFYLCASSIGTGLGTDTQYFGPGTRLTVL.

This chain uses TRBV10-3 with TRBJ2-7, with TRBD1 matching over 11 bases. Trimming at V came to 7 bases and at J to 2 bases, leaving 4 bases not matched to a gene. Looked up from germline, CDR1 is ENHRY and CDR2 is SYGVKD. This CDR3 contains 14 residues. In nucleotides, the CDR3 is TGTGCCATCACGAAGGGACAGGGGGCCTACGAGCAGTACTTC. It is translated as CAITKGQGAYEQYF.

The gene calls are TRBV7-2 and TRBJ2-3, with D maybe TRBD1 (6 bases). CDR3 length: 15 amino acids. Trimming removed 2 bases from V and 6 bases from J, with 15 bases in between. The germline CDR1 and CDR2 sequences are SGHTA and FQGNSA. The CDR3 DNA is TGTGCCAGCAGCTTACAATCAACAGGGTATGATACGCAGTATTTT. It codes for CASSLQSTGYDTQYF.

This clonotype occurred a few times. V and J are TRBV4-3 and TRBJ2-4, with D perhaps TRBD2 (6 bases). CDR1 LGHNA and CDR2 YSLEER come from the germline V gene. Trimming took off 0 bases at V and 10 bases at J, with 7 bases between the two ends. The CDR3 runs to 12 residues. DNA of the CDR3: TGCGCCAGCAGCCAAGATGGGGGGATTCAGTACTTC. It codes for CASSQDGGIQYF.

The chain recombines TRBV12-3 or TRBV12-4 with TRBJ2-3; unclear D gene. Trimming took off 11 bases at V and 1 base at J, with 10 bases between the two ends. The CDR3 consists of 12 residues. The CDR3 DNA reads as TGTGCCTCAGATAAGGGCACAGATACGCAGTATTTT. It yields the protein CASDKGTDTQYF.

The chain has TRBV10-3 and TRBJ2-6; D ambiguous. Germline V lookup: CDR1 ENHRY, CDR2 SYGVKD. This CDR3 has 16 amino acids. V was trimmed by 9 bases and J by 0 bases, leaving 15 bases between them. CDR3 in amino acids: CAITGGTSSGANVLTF. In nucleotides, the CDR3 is TGTGCCATAACCGGCGGAACAAGCTCTGGGGCCAACGTCCTGACTTTC.

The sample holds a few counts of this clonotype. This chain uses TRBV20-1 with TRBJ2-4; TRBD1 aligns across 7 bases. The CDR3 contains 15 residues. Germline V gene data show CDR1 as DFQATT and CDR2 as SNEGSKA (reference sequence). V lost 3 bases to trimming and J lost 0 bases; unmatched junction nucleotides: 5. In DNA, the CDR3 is TGCAGTGCTAGGGGACAGTTTAGAGCCAAAAACATTCAGTACTTC. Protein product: CSARGQFRAKNIQYF.

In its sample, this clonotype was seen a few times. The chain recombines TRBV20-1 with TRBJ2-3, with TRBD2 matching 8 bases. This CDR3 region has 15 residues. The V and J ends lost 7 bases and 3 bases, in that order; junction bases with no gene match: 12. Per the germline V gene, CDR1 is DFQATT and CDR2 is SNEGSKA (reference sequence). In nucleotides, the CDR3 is TGCAGTGTTCGGACGGGGGGGCCTCTTACAGATACGCAGTATTTT. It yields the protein CSVRTGGPLTDTQYF.

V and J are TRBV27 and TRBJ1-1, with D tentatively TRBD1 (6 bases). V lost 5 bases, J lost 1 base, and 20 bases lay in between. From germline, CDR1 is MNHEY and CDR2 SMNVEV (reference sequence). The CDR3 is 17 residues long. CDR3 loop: CASSPQSWTARNTEAFF. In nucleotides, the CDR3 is TGTGCCAGCAGTCCCCAATCCTGGACAGCCAGGAACACTGAAGCTTTCTTT.

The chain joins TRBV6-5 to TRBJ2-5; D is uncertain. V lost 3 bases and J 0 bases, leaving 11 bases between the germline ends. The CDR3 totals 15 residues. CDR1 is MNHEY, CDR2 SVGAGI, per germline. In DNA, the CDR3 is TGTGCCAGCAGTTATAGGAGCCTGTACCAAGAGACCCAGTACTTC. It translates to CASSYRSLYQETQYF.

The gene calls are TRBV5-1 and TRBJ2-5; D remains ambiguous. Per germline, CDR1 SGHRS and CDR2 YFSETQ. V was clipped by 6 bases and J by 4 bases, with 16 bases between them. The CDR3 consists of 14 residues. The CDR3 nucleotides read TGCGCCAGCACCCCCAACGCTAGGAGAGAGACCCAGTACTTC. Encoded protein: CASTPNARRETQYF.